The source of this T cell receptor beta chain is a study of shared clonotypes between healthy human individuals (dated by TCRdb to about 2020). Study-level background: A couple of women and a few men aged 18 to 49 years were included in the cohort. For each donor, CD4 naive and CD4 memory were each run on three plates, CD8 naive on two plates, and CD8 memory on one plate. To estimate repertoire size and how much clonotypes are shared between individuals, the study performed deep sequencing of blood TCR repertoires from roughly five healthy adults. Libraries were prepared and TCR repertoires were sequenced by different laboratories using diverse techniques, in order to increase sequencing depth and limit assay-specific biases. Each donor's leukapheresis produced roughly between about 0.8 and 10 billion PBMCs.

About this clone itself: Its binding antigen is unknown. Base qualities are not provided; no much larger clone lies one nucleotide away.

CDR1 and CDR2 are drawn from the germline V gene: MDHEN, SYDVKM. The germline V and J ends show losses of 6 bases and 4 bases respectively, and no gene match explains 10 bases of the junction. The CDR3, cysteine through phenylalanine, is 15 amino acids long. CDR3 DNA is the only sequence kept; it has 45 bases, read in frame from the first base. General study outcomes and caveats: Naive subsets generally had larger estimated clonotype richness than memory subsets. Compared with non-shared clonotypes, the clonotypes found in all four sorted-subset donors had higher generation probabilities. Even with the large sequencing depth, rarefaction of the sorted-subset datasets indicated that sequencing was incomplete. Across four donors, approximately 5% of naive CD4, roughly 3.5% of naive CD8, approximately 2.5% of memory CD4, and 0.4% of memory CD8 clonotypes were shared. Pairwise subsampling indicated that sequencing depth was expected to affect the degree of clonotype sharing among donors. The small number of donors limited the genetic and exposure-history diversity represented. Sampling was limited to blood, and TCR repertoires in tissue likely differ from TCR repertoires in blood.

Using the deep immunoSEQ assay, TCR CDR3 regions were amplified from genomic DNA by multiplex PCR. Extracted genomic DNA from each cell subset was distributed evenly across all wells of several immunoSEQ 96-well plates, and each plate was treated as a replicate. For sorted subsets, about 220 ng of genomic DNA, equivalent to some 30,000 T cell genomes, went into each replicate PCR. The purified libraries were quantified using a Qubit 3.0 fluorometer, sized with a Bioanalyzer 2100, and then quantified again using the KAPA Library Quantification kit. Every immunoSEQ 96-well plate was sequenced on a separate single-read 150-cycle Illumina NextSeq 550 flow cell. The paper's data handling went like this. Because the immunoSEQ output included only junctional sequences and no quality scores, the filtering could not be the same as the filtering used for full-length reads. To assign V/J genes and CDR3, sequences were annotated using PyIR, a Python wrapper for IgBLAST v1.9, with IMGT germline references. Any read was removed if the V/J assignment was weak (E-value above 1e-6), the CDR3 was missing, or the read contained stop codons, out-of-frame junctions, or ambiguous translated residues. A V3J clonotype was defined by an identical inferred V gene, J gene, and CDR3 amino acid sequence. Percentage overlap between repertoires was computed as shared unique clonotypes divided by the size of the smaller repertoire. Repertoire richness was assessed with RTK rarefaction, the Chao1 estimator, and Recon v2.1 estimates of unobserved clonotypes. OLGA was used to compute generation probabilities for all TCRbeta clonotypes that the gDNA method yielded from four donors. The clones in this table, taken by TCRdb from immuneACCESS, are in-frame only. Not every clone is retained; where verified, under half of the shortfall comes from an unresolved V gene, and the cause of the rest is unknown. The V and J calls and clone size come from that table; D and trimming were worked out from the DNA. In all, the sample holds millions of clones, and 85% to 95% of those were seen once. 0.11% to 0.15% of the sample goes to the ten largest clones.

The donors were healthy, HIV-negative adults who had no recently reported acute infections or vaccinations. Only Caucasian adults living in Nashville, Tennessee, USA were represented among the donors. Magnetic negative selection was used to enrich CD4+ T cells, after which naive cells were positively selected on CD45RA and the negative fraction became the memory subset. Blood was collected by leukapheresis, and PBMCs were isolated by Ficoll-Histopaque density gradient centrifugation and then cryopreserved in liquid nitrogen vapor phase. Purity and quantity of every magnetically sorted T cell population were checked by analytical flow cytometry. Each sorted fraction had its genomic DNA isolated and then quantified by UV absorbance on a Nanodrop 2000c.

The source is a man aged 18 to 29 in good health. The chain employs TRBV28 and TRBJ1-2; TRBD1 agrees with 8 junctional bases. Sample: naive CD4+ T cells sorted from blood. The sample's cell subset or site label is to be understood as: CD45RA+ positively selected. The nucleotide sequence is given as TGTGCCAGCAGGAAACAGGGGGAGGGCTTCTATGGCTACACCTTC. Translated, this is CASRKQGEGFYGYTF.